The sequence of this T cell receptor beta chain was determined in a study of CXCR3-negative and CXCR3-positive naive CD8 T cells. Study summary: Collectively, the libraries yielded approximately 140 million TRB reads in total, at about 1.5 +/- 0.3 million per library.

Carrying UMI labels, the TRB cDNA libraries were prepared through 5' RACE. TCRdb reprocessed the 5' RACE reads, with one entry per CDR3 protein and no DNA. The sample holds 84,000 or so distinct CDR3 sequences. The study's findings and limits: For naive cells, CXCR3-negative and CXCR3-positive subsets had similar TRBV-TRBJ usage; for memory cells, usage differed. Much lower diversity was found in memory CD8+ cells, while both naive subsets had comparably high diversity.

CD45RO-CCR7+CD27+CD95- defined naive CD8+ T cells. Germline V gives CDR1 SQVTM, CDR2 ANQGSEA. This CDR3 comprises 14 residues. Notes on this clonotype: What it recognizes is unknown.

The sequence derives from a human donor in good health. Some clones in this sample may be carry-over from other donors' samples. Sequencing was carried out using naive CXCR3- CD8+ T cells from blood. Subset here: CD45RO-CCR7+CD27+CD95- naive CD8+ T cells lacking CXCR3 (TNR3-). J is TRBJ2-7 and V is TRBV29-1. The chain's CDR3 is CSVGWLLPPYEQYF.